Here is one T cell receptor (beta chain) with its context. This clone's antigen is unknown. No much larger clone exists at a distance of one base, and base qualities are not known. This record comes from a study of blood T cell repertoires in COVID-19 (dated by TCRdb to the early 2020s). A note on the overall study: The collaborator samples originated in the United States, Italy and Spain and spanned the acute and convalescent phases of COVID-19. The material from the prospective study consisted of cDNA or gDNA derived from T cells, B-cell-depleted T cells, or PBMCs. Subjects who had been exposed to COVID-19, were actively infected with it, or had recovered from it provided the deeply sampled blood TCRbeta repertoires that made up the dataset. The repertoires were released in a freely available public database meant as a resource for research on the immune response to SARS-CoV-2. Samples were obtained from the ongoing ImmuneRACE study (first 160 participants) and from some 1,300 subjects provided by 6 global collaborators. Nearly every sample came with metadata listing a de-identified subject ID, COVID-19 status, age in years and sex. HLA class I and class II types, where available, came from metadata supplied by the sample provider rather than from assay-based typing. Points the paper makes about the study in general: Clinical and demographic metadata were provided uncurated, with the amount varying by source and participant.

The immunoSEQ Assay, a bias-controlled multiplex PCR, was used to amplify TCRbeta CDR3 regions from genomic DNA. The study's processing was this. The number of nucleated cells in each sample was estimated by amplification of reference gene primers within the assay. Sequence reads were collapsed and filtered to measure the absolute abundance of every unique TCRbeta CDR3 rearrangement. For each sample, productive Simpson clonality was calculated by taking the square root of Simpson's diversity index across productive rearrangements. The source is immuneACCESS, and TCRdb retained only in-frame sequences with V and J called. Part of the clones is not carried over; for the studies checked, unresolved V genes explain less than half of this, and the remainder is unexplained. V, J and clone size are those of that table, while D and trimming were read from the DNA. Recorded for this sample are 200,000 to 250,000 clones; approximately 80% of them occurred a single time. Clones ranked in the top ten supply over 15% of the sample.

The collaborating institutions used their own protocols to collect whole blood in K2EDTA tubes. Collaborator samples were shipped for TCRbeta analysis as frozen whole blood, isolated PBMCs, or DNA extracted from either sample type. CDR1 and CDR2, looked up from the germline V gene, are SGHTA and FQGNSA. The cysteine opens and the phenylalanine closes a CDR3 of 15 amino acids. Just the 45-base CDR3 DNA is kept, in frame starting at base 1. V is reduced by 5 bases and J by 6 bases, leaving a spacing of 16 bases between them. Input material: peripheral blood. The clonotype was recovered from a woman older than 75 with active or convalescent COVID-19. Here the chain combines TRBV7-2 and TRBJ1-4; TRBD1 is perhaps the D gene, given 6 matching bases. The CDR3 is CASSPPGHLDEKLFF. The DNA sequence follows: TGTGCCAGCAGCCCGCCGGGACATCTAGATGAAAAACTGTTTTTT.